The T cell receptor (beta chain) described here comes from a study of patients and donors after allogeneic stem cell transplantation. Using its own MiXCR run on the RT-PCR reads, TCRdb lists one record per CDR3 protein. The sample holds roughly 940,000 distinct CDR3 sequences, about 20% seen once. This CDR3 is built from 14 residues. Germline CDR1 SQVTM, CDR2 ANQGSEA. The ends lost 2 bases at V and 6 bases at J; junction bases unmatched: 7. J is TRBJ2-3 and V is TRBV29-1, with TRBD2 matching 8 bases. The TCR originated in a human donor who was either an allogeneic HSCT recipient or a stem cell or donor lymphocyte infusion donor (not recorded which). It is not recorded whose cells these are; they may come from a transplant donor. Input material: blood, either unsorted or a sorted T cell fraction (not recorded which). In DNA, the CDR3 is TGCAGCGTTGAAAGGCGGGGGGCCTTGGATACGCAGTATTTT. It yields the protein CSVERRGALDTQYF.